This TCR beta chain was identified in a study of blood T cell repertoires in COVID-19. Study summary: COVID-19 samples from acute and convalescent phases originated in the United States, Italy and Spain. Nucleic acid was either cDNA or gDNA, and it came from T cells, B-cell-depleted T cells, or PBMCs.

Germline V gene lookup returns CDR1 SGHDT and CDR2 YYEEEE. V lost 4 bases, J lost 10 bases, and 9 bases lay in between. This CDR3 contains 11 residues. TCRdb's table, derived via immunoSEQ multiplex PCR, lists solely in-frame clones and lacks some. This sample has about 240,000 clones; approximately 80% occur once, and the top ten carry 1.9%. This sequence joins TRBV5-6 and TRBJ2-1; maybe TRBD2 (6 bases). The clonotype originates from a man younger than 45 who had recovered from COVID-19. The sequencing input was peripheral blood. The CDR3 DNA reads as TGTGCCAGCAGCCAAAGCGGGGAGCAGTTCTTC. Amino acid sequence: CASSQSGEQFF. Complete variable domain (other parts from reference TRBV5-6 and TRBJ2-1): DAGVTQSPTHLIKTRGQQVTLRCSPKSGHDTVSWYQQALGQGPQFIFQYYEEEERQRGNFPDRFSGHQFPNYSSELNVNALLLGDSALYLCASSQSGEQFFGPGTRLTVL.